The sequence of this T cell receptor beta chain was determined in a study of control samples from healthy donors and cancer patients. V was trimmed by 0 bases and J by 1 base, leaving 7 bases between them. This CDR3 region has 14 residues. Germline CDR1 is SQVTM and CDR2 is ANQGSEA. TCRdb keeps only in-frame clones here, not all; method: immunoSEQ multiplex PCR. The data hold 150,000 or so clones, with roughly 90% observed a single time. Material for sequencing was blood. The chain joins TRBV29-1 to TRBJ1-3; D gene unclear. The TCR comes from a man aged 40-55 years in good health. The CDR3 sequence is CSVEEDGSGNTIYF. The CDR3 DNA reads TGCAGCGTTGAAGAGGACGGATCTGGAAACACCATATATTTT. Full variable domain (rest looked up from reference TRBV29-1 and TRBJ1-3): SAVISQKPSRDICQRGTSLTIQCQVDSQVTMMFWYRQQPGQSLTLIATANQGSEATYESGFVIDKFPISRPNLTFSTLTVSNMSPEDSSIYLCSVEEDGSGNTIYFGEGSWLTVV.